Reported below is one TCR beta chain. The source of the sample is a study of T-cell reconstitution after alpha-beta-depleted transplantation in children. A TCRbeta library incorporating unique molecular identifiers was prepared. TCRdb redid the calling of the PCR reads with MiXCR, one entry per CDR3 protein. The repertoire holds around 400,000 distinct CDR3 sequences, with roughly 21% as singletons. The germline CDR1 and CDR2 sequences are KGHSH and LQKENI. The V end was cut by 5 bases, the J end by 8 bases, with 16 bases between. The CDR3 runs to 14 residues. The receptor comes from a human donor who donated a stem cell graft to a child with acute myeloid leukemia. The specimen comprised PBMCs from the stem cell graft donor, sampled from the stem cell graft. This sequence joins TRBV18 and TRBJ2-1; TRBD1 is a possible D gene (5 bases). The CDR3 loop is CASSIPGSIHEQFF. As DNA, the CDR3 is TGTGCCAGCTCAATCCCAGGGTCTATCCATGAGCAGTTCTTC.